A single TCR beta chain is shown here with its context. The data are from a study of T cell changes during pregnancy in multiple sclerosis. Method: immunoSEQ multiplex PCR; TCRdb's copy keeps in-frame clones and lacks some. The sample contains about 36,000 clones, approximately 93% of which appear only once. The CDR3 has 15 residues. V shed 0 bases and J shed 0 bases, with 9 bases lying between them. Germline V gene lookup returns CDR1 MNHEY and CDR2 SMNVEV (reference sequence). The starting material was CD4+ T cells from peripheral blood mononuclear cells, obtained in the first trimester of pregnancy. The receptor was isolated from a female donor with multiple sclerosis, enrolled in a pregnancy study. This chain links TRBV27 with TRBJ2-7; D gene uncertain. The CDR3 loop is CASSLSSYLSYEQYF. The DNA of the CDR3 is TGTGCCAGCAGTTTATCTAGCTATCTCTCCTACGAGCAGTACTTC.